Below, one TCR beta chain is given with its context. The antigen is not known. The V end was cut by 5 bases, the J end by 6 bases, with 8 bases between. Germline values: CDR1 DFQATT, CDR2 SNEGSKA (reference sequence). The CDR3 totals 11 residues. Treatment defined: approximately 10-day PBMC culture with coronavirus spike peptide pools or control peptides (ViraFEST assay). TCRs were sequenced by ViraFEST after antigen-specific T cells had been expanded with peptide pools. The data were obtained in a study of vaccination and CD4 T cells after COVID-19. About the research overall: The convalescents comprised six males and four females, two of them Hispanic. Collection of post-COVID samples occurred a median about 98 days after diagnosis, spanning a range of 35 to 161. Researchers treated control cultures with a CEFX pool, an HIV-1 Nef pool, or no peptide.

The Oncomine TCR Beta short-read assay was applied to DNA of cultured CD4+ T cells. In TCRdb, the PCR reads were re-called with MiXCR into one record per CDR3 protein. Among about 10,000 distinct CDR3 sequences listed, 28% were seen once. Sequenced material: CD4+ T cells from blood, cultured in vitro, taken after SARS-CoV-2 vaccination. The TCR was taken from a human donor who had recovered from COVID-19. V gene TRBV20-1 combines with J gene TRBJ2-1; D uncertain. CDR3 coding DNA: TGCAGTGCTCCGGGTGTCAATGAGCAGTTCTTC. Protein sequence: CSAPGVNEQFF.